The 4 T cell receptor beta chains listed next were all sequenced from one sample in a study of spatial heterogeneity in lung cancer. Time point of the sample: sample taken at primary tumor resection. Each CDR3 protein is one row after TCRdb ran MiXCR on the 5' RACE reads. The profile covers 5,000 to 6,500 distinct CDR3 sequences, with around 3.1% appearing a single time and roughly 24% taken by the ten largest. Sample: normal lung tissue next to the tumor, taken at surgery. Source of these receptors: a male donor with early-stage non-small cell lung cancer.

This clonotype was recorded many times. The chain recombines TRBV18 with TRBJ2-5, with 8 bases fitting TRBD2. V lost 0 bases to trimming and J lost 3 bases; unmatched junction nucleotides: 3. Germline assignment: CDR1 KGHSH and CDR2 LQKENI. The CDR3 contains 15 residues. The CDR3 region has the DNA TGTGCCAGCTCACCACCGGGACTAGGAGAAGAGACCCAGTACTTC. It specifies CASSPPGLGEETQYF. Drawing the rest from reference TRBV18 and TRBJ2-5, the complete variable domain is NAGVMQNPRHLVRRRGQEARLRCSPMKGHSHVYWYRQLPEEGLKFMVYLQKENIIDESGMPKERFSAEFPKEGPSILRIQQVVRGDSAAYFCASSPPGLGEETQYFGPGTRLLVL.

Relative to its sample, this clonotype is medium-sized. DNA of the CDR3: TGCGCCAGCAGCTGGACTAGCAGGCCAGATACGCAGTATTTT. Its translation: CASSWTSRPDTQYF. The rearrangement joins TRBV5-1 to TRBJ2-3; the match to TRBD2 covers 8 bases. The CDR3 runs to 14 residues. The germline gives CDR1 SGHRS, CDR2 YFSETQ. V gave up 3 bases and J gave up 4 bases; unmatched junction bases: 4.

This clonotype has at least ten counts. The rearrangement joins TRBV5-5 to TRBJ1-2, with D tentatively TRBD1 (6 bases). In germline, CDR1 is SGHKS, CDR2 YYEKEE (reference sequence). V lost 4 bases and J lost 4, with 14 bases in between. The CDR3 runs to 14 residues. In nucleotides, the CDR3 is TGTGCCAGCAGCCCAAGCCAGGGGACCTATGGCTACACCTTC. The encoded protein is CASSPSQGTYGYTF.

This clonotype rates as medium-sized. The J gene is TRBJ2-2, the V gene TRBV11-3; TRBD1 matches 7 bases. The CDR3 has 16 amino acids. The germline V gene encodes CDR1 SGHNT and CDR2 YENEEA. The ends lost 3 bases at V and 3 bases at J; junction bases unmatched: 7. DNA of the CDR3: TGTGCCAGCAGCTTCTCCGGGACAGATGACACCGGGGAGCTGTTTTTT. It encodes CASSFSGTDDTGELFF.